Listed below are T cell receptor beta chains from one sample, sequenced in a study of blood T cell repertoires in COVID-19. The table came from immunoSEQ multiplex PCR; TCRdb's copy has only in-frame clones and leaves some out. The repertoire holds fewer than 200,000 clones, about 90% seen once, with approximately 9.4% in the top ten. The sequencing input was PBMCs or T cells enriched from blood (not recorded which). These receptors all come from a woman younger than 30 who had recovered from COVID-19. The CDR3 runs from the conserved cysteine through the conserved F or W. A D gene is named only where the DNA matches it firmly. Where a row states a size, it is once, few, many or the class of an expanded clone; other rows omit it.

>-|9|-|TRBV21-1|TRBJ1-5
CASTPPQHF
TGTGCCAGCACCCCTCCCCAGCATTTT
>TRBD2|15|-|TRBV5-1|TRBJ2-1
CASSLATSGDNEQFF
TGCGCCAGCAGCTTGGCTACTAGCGGGGACAATGAGCAGTTCTTC
>TRBD1|14|-|TRBV13|TRBJ2-7
CASSLRQGRYEQYF
TGTGCCAGCAGCCTACGACAGGGAAGGTACGAGCAGTACTTC
>TRBD2|13|-|TRBV29-1|TRBJ2-1
CRCSGGGYNEQFF
TGCAGGTGCAGCGGGGGGGGATACAATGAGCAGTTCTTC
>-|15|-|TRBV5-4|TRBJ2-2
CASSSTGKESGELFF
TGTGCCAGCAGCTCGACAGGCAAGGAAAGCGGGGAGCTGTTTTTT
>TRBD1|14|once|TRBV29-1|TRBJ1-4
CSVKQGATNEKLFF
TGCAGCGTGAAACAGGGGGCAACTAATGAAAAACTGTTTTTT
>TRBD1|15|-|TRBV5-1|TRBJ1-2
CASSAEPGQAYGYTF
TGCGCCAGCAGCGCCGAGCCGGGACAGGCATATGGCTACACCTTC
>TRBD1|13|-|TRBV27|TRBJ1-1
CASRDGDRGEAFF
TGTGCCAGCAGGGATGGGGACAGGGGAGAAGCTTTCTTT
>TRBD1|16|-|TRBV9|TRBJ1-4
CASSSSGTGPNEKLFF
TGTGCCAGCAGCTCGAGTGGGACAGGGCCAAATGAAAAACTGTTTTTT
>TRBD1|14|-|TRBV7-9|TRBJ1-4
CASSPGTANEKLFF
TGTGCCAGCAGCCCCGGGACAGCTAATGAAAAACTGTTTTTT
>-|14|-|TRBV19|TRBJ2-1
CASSIGNPNNEQFF
TGTGCCAGTAGTATCGGGAACCCAAACAATGAGCAGTTCTTC
>-|16|-|TRBV5-6|TRBJ2-3
CASSSVPTSSPDTQYF
TGTGCCAGCAGCTCCGTCCCCACCAGTTCGCCAGATACGCAGTATTTT
>TRBD2|14|-|TRBV6-2/TRBV6-3|TRBJ2-7
CASSLPSGNYEQYF
TGTGCCAGCAGTTTACCTAGCGGGAACTACGAGCAGTACTTC
>TRBD1|16|-|TRBV28|TRBJ1-4
CASRTTGTALNEKLFF
TGTGCCAGCAGAACTACAGGGACAGCTTTAAATGAAAAACTGTTTTTT
>TRBD1|12|-|TRBV5-6|TRBJ2-7
CASRPGQGEQYF
TGTGCCAGCAGACCTGGACAGGGCGAGCAGTACTTC
>-|14|-|TRBV20-1|TRBJ1-2
CSASPPGQPYGYTF
TGCAGTGCTAGTCCTCCGGGACAACCTTATGGCTACACCTTC
>TRBD2|17|-|TRBV10-1|TRBJ2-7
CASSEPPDTSGTYEQYF
TGCGCCAGCAGTGAACCGCCGGACACTAGCGGGACCTACGAGCAGTACTTC
>TRBD2|17|-|TRBV5-1|TRBJ2-5
CASSVGLAGGNQETQYF
TGCGCCAGCAGCGTGGGACTAGCGGGGGGGAACCAAGAGACCCAGTACTTC
>TRBD2|13|-|TRBV7-7|TRBJ2-1
CASSSWAGEEQFF
TGTGCTAGCAGCTCCTGGGCGGGAGAGGAGCAGTTCTTC
>-|14|-|TRBV2|TRBJ2-7
CASSRTDSSYEQYF
TGTGCCAGCAGTCGGACTGATAGCTCCTACGAGCAGTACTTC
>-|13|-|TRBV7-8|TRBJ2-7
CASSLMPGSEQYF
TGTGCCAGCAGCTTAATGCCGGGAAGCGAGCAGTACTTC
>TRBD1|14|-|TRBV7-9|TRBJ1-6
CASSAGTGDSPLHF
TGTGCCAGCAGCGCTGGGACAGGGGATTCACCCCTCCACTTT
>-|14|-|TRBV6-5|TRBJ2-7
CASSNLGQDYEQYF
TGTGCCAGCAGCAACTTGGGACAAGACTACGAGCAGTACTTC
>TRBD2|14|-|TRBV7-8|TRBJ2-7
CASSPSGLGYEQYF
TGTGCCAGCAGCCCCTCGGGACTAGGGTACGAGCAGTACTTC
>-|15|-|TRBV5-1|TRBJ2-7
CASSLWGQGTYEQYF
TGCGCCAGCAGCTTGTGGGGGCAGGGTACCTACGAGCAGTACTTC
>TRBD1|15|once|TRBV28|TRBJ2-7
CASSRSTGFAYEQYF
TGTGCCAGCAGCCGCTCGACAGGGTTTGCCTACGAGCAGTACTTC
>-|14|-|TRBV28|TRBJ2-5
CASSFPTGQETQYF
TGTGCCAGCAGTTTCCCTACGGGTCAAGAGACCCAGTACTTC
>-|12|-|TRBV3-1/TRBV3-2|TRBJ2-5
CASSPPGETQYF
TGTGCCAGCAGCCCCCCCGGGGAGACCCAGTACTTC
>TRBD1|12|-|TRBV6-5|TRBJ1-2
CASRQGNNGYTF
TGTGCCAGCAGACAGGGGAATAATGGCTACACCTTC
>-|15|-|TRBV30|TRBJ1-2
CASQTPGVGGYGYTF
TGTGCCTCTCAAACTCCCGGGGTTGGAGGCTATGGCTACACCTTC
>-|13|-|TRBV27|TRBJ1-5
CAIGWRSNQPQHF
TGTGCCATCGGGTGGCGGAGCAATCAGCCCCAGCATTTT
>TRBD1|14|-|TRBV5-8|TRBJ2-7
CASSLVQGVNEQYF
TGTGCCAGCAGCTTGGTCCAGGGGGTCAACGAGCAGTACTTC
>TRBD1|13|-|TRBV2|TRBJ1-6
CASADRGNSPLHF
TGTGCCAGCGCGGACAGGGGTAATTCACCCCTCCACTTT